The clone carrying this TCR beta chain was seen at least ten times. The antigen is not known. V lost 5 bases and J 2 bases, leaving 20 bases between the germline ends. The germline CDR1 and CDR2 sequences are SGHTA and FQGNSA. There are 17 residues in the CDR3. These data are taken from a study of molecular identifiers for immune sequencing clone quantification. Turning to the study itself: With replicates, the RNA of about 21,000 or 97,000 naive CD8 cells was split five ways and four were sequenced.

Sorting was used to obtain naive CD8 T cells (CD8+CD4-CCR7+CD45RA+). MiXCR, applied by TCRdb to the PCR reads, yields one record per CDR3 protein. Of under 800,000 distinct CDR3 sequences in the sample, 25% were seen once. Overall study findings and caveats: Molecules of identical TCR sharing a barcode could underestimate highly expanded clone sizes.

Sequencing was performed on naive CD8+ T cells from blood, with Jurkat cell RNA spiked in. Described subset: FACS-sorted CD8+CD4-CCR7+CD45RA+ naive T cells. This clonotype originated in a human donor in good health. Some libraries in this study had Jurkat cell RNA spiked in. The genes are TRBV7-2 and TRBJ2-3; D is possibly TRBD1 or TRBD2 (6 bases each). CDR3 protein: CASSPRRGSGHTDTQYF. The CDR3 region has the DNA TGTGCCAGCAGCCCCCGGAGGGGGAGCGGGCACACAGATACGCAGTATTTT.